Listed below are T cell receptor beta chains from one sample, sequenced in a study of blood T cell repertoires in COVID-19. Assay: immunoSEQ multiplex PCR; the TCRdb copy retains only in-frame clones and omits some. Altogether some 370,000 clones are present, roughly 89% being singletons, with the ten largest covering about 6.8%. The sequenced material came from peripheral blood. These receptors all come from a man aged 18 to 35 with active or convalescent COVID-19. Each CDR3 is given with its conserved first and last residue. The D gene is left open where the match is weak. The size entry is marked missing in some rows and otherwise reads once, few, many or a size class.

v_gene	d_gene	j_gene	abundance	CDR3aa	CDR3nt
TRBV6-6	TRBD1	TRBJ1-3	NA	CASSKDRAGNTIYF	TGTGCCAGCAGTAAGGACAGGGCTGGAAACACCATATATTTT
TRBV9	NA	TRBJ1-1	NA	CASSPDGGGLNTEAFF	TGTGCCAGCAGCCCCGATGGTGGTGGACTTAACACTGAAGCTTTCTTT
TRBV28	TRBD2	TRBJ2-3	NA	CASWVAGGLDTQYF	TGTGCCAGCTGGGTAGCGGGAGGCTTAGATACGCAGTATTTT
TRBV5-8	NA	TRBJ2-3	NA	CASSLAGTTDTQYF	TGTGCCAGCAGCTTGGCTGGCACCACAGATACGCAGTATTTT
TRBV19	NA	TRBJ2-2	NA	CASTANTGELFF	TGTGCCAGTACCGCGAACACCGGGGAGCTGTTTTTT
TRBV7-2	NA	TRBJ2-7	NA	CASSLVQGGEQYF	TGTGCCAGCAGCTTAGTACAGGGCGGCGAGCAGTACTTC
TRBV7-8	NA	TRBJ2-1	once	CASSSTGKGYNEQFF	TGTGCCAGCAGCTCAACAGGGAAAGGCTACAATGAGCAGTTCTTC
TRBV24-1	NA	TRBJ2-3	NA	CATSDLQGRDTDTQYF	TGTGCCACCAGTGATTTGCAGGGCAGAGACACAGATACGCAGTATTTT
TRBV4-1	NA	TRBJ1-1	once	CASSHVFLNTEAFF	TGCGCCAGCAGCCACGTTTTTTTGAACACTGAAGCTTTCTTT
TRBV19	NA	TRBJ1-5	NA	CASRTTRTGNNQPQHF	TGTGCCAGTAGGACCACCCGGACGGGAAACAATCAGCCCCAGCATTTT
TRBV18	NA	TRBJ1-6	NA	CASRSRSQNNSPLHF	TGTGCCAGCCGAAGCCGGTCCCAAAATAATTCACCCCTCCACTTT
TRBV18	NA	TRBJ1-4	NA	CASSPGVGNEKLFF	TGTGCCAGCTCGCCGGGGGTTGGTAATGAAAAACTGTTTTTT
TRBV5-1	NA	TRBJ1-2	NA	CASSLEGLYGYTF	TGCGCCAGCAGCTTGGAGGGGCTCTATGGCTACACCTTC
TRBV15	NA	TRBJ1-2	NA	CATSRDGGGYYGYTF	TGTGCCACCAGCAGAGATGGGGGGGGTTACTATGGCTACACCTTC
TRBV5-6	TRBD2	TRBJ2-5	NA	CASSTGLAGGPGETQYF	TGTGCCAGCAGCACTGGACTAGCGGGGGGGCCGGGGGAGACCCAGTACTTC
TRBV6-6	NA	TRBJ2-7	NA	CASSSGQQYEQYF	TGTGCCAGCAGTTCGGGACAACAATACGAGCAGTACTTC
TRBV9	TRBD1	TRBJ1-3	NA	CASSSRTGDGGNTIYF	TGTGCCAGCAGCTCCCGGACAGGGGATGGAGGAAACACCATATATTTT
TRBV6-6	TRBD1	TRBJ2-3	NA	CASSFRTGITDTQYF	TGTGCCAGCAGTTTCCGGACAGGAATTACGGATACGCAGTATTTT
TRBV6-5	TRBD2	TRBJ2-5	few	CASRGGTRRETQYF	TGTGCCAGCAGGGGTGGGACTAGGCGGGAGACCCAGTACTTC
TRBV7-2	NA	TRBJ2-3	NA	CASSLGGIGTDTQYF	TGTGCCAGCAGCTTGGGGGGAATCGGCACAGATACGCAGTATTTT
TRBV11-2	TRBD2	TRBJ2-7	NA	CASSLAGGPYEQYF	TGTGCCAGCAGCTTAGCGGGAGGCCCCTACGAGCAGTACTTC
TRBV6-5	NA	TRBJ1-6	NA	CASSPDSVNTPLHF	TGTGCCAGCAGTCCGGACAGCGTCAATACACCCCTCCACTTT
TRBV15	NA	TRBJ1-1	NA	CATSRENLGGHNTEAFF	TGTGCCACCAGCAGAGAGAACCTCGGGGGGCATAACACTGAAGCTTTCTTT
TRBV10-3	NA	TRBJ1-2	NA	CAISGNRENYGYTF	TGTGCCATCAGTGGGAACAGGGAGAACTATGGCTACACCTTC
TRBV5-1	NA	TRBJ2-5	NA	CASSFLGTQETQYF	TGCGCCAGCAGCTTCTTGGGGACTCAAGAGACCCAGTACTTC
TRBV18	TRBD2	TRBJ2-3	NA	CASSSNSGRSTDTQYF	TGTGCCAGCTCATCTAATAGCGGGCGTAGCACAGATACGCAGTATTTT
TRBV6-6	TRBD1	TRBJ2-7	NA	CASSETTGVESYEQYF	TGTGCCAGCAGCGAAACTACAGGGGTGGAATCCTACGAGCAGTACTTC
TRBV28	NA	TRBJ1-2	NA	CASSLSGANYGYTF	TGTGCCAGCAGTTTGAGCGGAGCTAACTATGGCTACACCTTC
TRBV11-2	TRBD1	TRBJ1-2	NA	CASSPRTGVSYGYTF	TGTGCCAGCAGCCCGCGAACAGGGGTGAGCTATGGCTACACCTTC
TRBV12-2	NA	TRBJ1-5	NA	CASRDSISGTGVNQPQHF	TGTGCAAGTCGGGATTCCATCTCCGGGACAGGGGTCAATCAGCCCCAGCATTTT
TRBV28	NA	TRBJ2-7	NA	CASSPPAGSPSYEQYF	TGTGCCAGCAGTCCCCCCGCGGGGTCGCCTTCCTACGAGCAGTACTTC
TRBV10-3	TRBD1	TRBJ1-5	once	CAIRGGQGRPQHF	TGTGCCATCAGGGGGGGACAGGGGCGGCCCCAGCATTTT
TRBV5-5	NA	TRBJ1-5	NA	CASSSTDNQPQHF	TGTGCCAGCAGCTCAACAGATAATCAGCCCCAGCATTTT
TRBV19	TRBD1	TRBJ1-1	NA	CASSRGTGNTEAFF	TGTGCCAGTAGTAGGGGGACAGGGAACACTGAAGCTTTCTTT
TRBV19	NA	TRBJ1-1	NA	CASYRDGTEAFF	TGTGCCAGTTACAGGGATGGAACTGAAGCTTTCTTT
TRBV18	TRBD1	TRBJ1-4	NA	CASSAQGGIATNEKLFF	TGTGCCAGCTCAGCCCAGGGGGGTATCGCAACTAATGAAAAACTGTTTTTT
TRBV9	TRBD1	TRBJ1-4	NA	CASSVGQGPLNEKLFF	TGTGCCAGCAGCGTGGGACAGGGGCCGTTAAATGAAAAACTGTTTTTT
TRBV2	NA	TRBJ1-3	NA	CASSEVGAPGNTIYF	TGTGCCAGCAGTGAGGTGGGGGCGCCTGGAAACACCATATATTTT
TRBV25-1	NA	TRBJ1-2	NA	CASSESGYANYGYTF	TGTGCCAGCAGTGAATCAGGGTACGCAAACTATGGCTACACCTTC
TRBV5-5	TRBD1	TRBJ1-1	NA	CASSWGGTGYEAFF	TGTGCCAGCAGCTGGGGCGGGACAGGTTACGAAGCTTTCTTT
TRBV9	TRBD1	TRBJ2-5	NA	CASSVVGTGGETQYF	TGTGCCAGCAGCGTAGTTGGGACAGGGGGGGAGACCCAGTACTTC